These T cell receptor beta chains were read from a single sample in a study of OX40 agonist ivuxolimab in advanced cancers. The protocol was immunoSEQ multiplex PCR, while the TCRdb copy is restricted to in-frame clones and leaves out a portion. Among some 81,000 clones listed, around 87% were seen once. This specimen consisted of CD4+ or CD8+ T cells sorted from blood, obtained in a trial of the OX40 agonist ivuxolimab. All receptors come from an adult with an advanced solid tumor such as melanoma, head and neck, liver or kidney cancer. The CDR3 runs from the conserved cysteine through the conserved F or W. Each record gives: D gene, J gene, V gene, clone size, CDR3 DNA, CDR3 protein. D genes are given only for firm matches. Size is stated for part of the rows, as once, few or many counts, or as a class when the clone is expanded.

TRBD2	TRBJ2-3	TRBV27	-	TGTGCCAGCCGAACTAGCGATGGGAGGGATACGCAGTATTTT	CASRTSDGRDTQYF
TRBD1	TRBJ1-2	TRBV7-9	few	TGTGCCAGCAGCTCTACCAGGGACAGGGCCTATGGCTACACCTTC	CASSSTRDRAYGYTF
TRBD1	TRBJ2-5	TRBV28	-	TGTGCCAGCAGTTCCTCGGACAGGGGAGGAGAGACCCAGTACTTC	CASSSSDRGGETQYF
TRBD1	TRBJ1-2	TRBV18	few	TGTGCCAGCTCACCAACGACAGGGAGGCATGGCTACACCTTC	CASSPTTGRHGYTF
TRBD2	TRBJ2-1	TRBV9	-	TGTGCCAGCAGCGTAGGTCCTAGCGGGGGATACAATGAGCAGTTCTTC	CASSVGPSGGYNEQFF
TRBD2	TRBJ2-1	TRBV28	-	TGTGCCAGCAGTTTAAGGCTAGCGGGAGATGAGCAGTTCTTC	CASSLRLAGDEQFF
TRBD2	TRBJ2-1	TRBV7-2	-	TGTGCCAGCAGCTTGGGACTAGCGGGGGGGGACAATGAGCAGTTCTTC	CASSLGLAGGDNEQFF
-	TRBJ1-5	TRBV28	-	TGTGCCAGCAGAGCCAATACAGGGACCCGCAATCAGCCCCAGCATTTT	CASRANTGTRNQPQHF
TRBD1	TRBJ2-1	TRBV28	-	TGTGCCTGCTCGGGGACAGGGGGCTACAATGAGCAGTTCTTC	CACSGTGGYNEQFF
-	TRBJ2-7	TRBV2	once	TGTGCCAGCAGTTCGCAGGGACCACCCTACGAGCAGTACTTC	CASSSQGPPYEQYF
-	TRBJ2-1	TRBV15	-	TGTGCCACCAGCAGAGATCTTGGCCGTAACAATGAGCAGTTCTTC	CATSRDLGRNNEQFF
-	TRBJ2-2	TRBV19	-	TGTGCCAGTAGTATAAGGGGGGGTGGAGAGCTGTTTTTT	CASSIRGGGELFF
-	TRBJ2-2	TRBV11-1	-	TGTGCCAGCAGCGCGACAGGCGCGAACACCGGGGAGCTGTTTTTT	CASSATGANTGELFF
TRBD2	TRBJ2-3	TRBV6-5	once	TGTGCCAGCAGTTTGTCGGGACTAGCGGTCACAGATACGCAGTATTTT	CASSLSGLAVTDTQYF
TRBD1	TRBJ2-3	TRBV9	-	TGTGCCAGCAGTTCCCGGGACAGGGGCTTCACAGATACGCAGTATTTT	CASSSRDRGFTDTQYF
-	TRBJ1-6	TRBV5-1	few	TGCGCCAGCAGCAGTGGGACCTCGAGGACACCCCTCCACTTT	CASSSGTSRTPLHF
TRBD1	TRBJ1-1	TRBV28	-	TGTGCCAGCAGCCTCCTACAGGGGGCTATCGCTGAAGCTTTCTTT	CASSLLQGAIAEAFF
-	TRBJ1-5	TRBV5-1	few	TGCGCCAGCAGCTTAGCGCCGGGGGGTAGCAATCAGCCCCAGCATTTT	CASSLAPGGSNQPQHF
TRBD2	TRBJ2-3	TRBV5-1	-	TGCGCCAGCAGCTTGGTCGGGGGGAGCACAGATACGCAGTATTTT	CASSLVGGSTDTQYF
TRBD1	TRBJ1-2	TRBV5-1	few	TGCGCCAGCAGCTTGGACGGACAGGGGGTGTATGGCTACACCTTC	CASSLDGQGVYGYTF
-	TRBJ1-6	TRBV27	once	TGTGCCAGCAGTTTAACAGCGAAAAATTCACCCCTCCACTTT	CASSLTAKNSPLHF
-	TRBJ1-5	TRBV6-5	-	TGTGCCAGCAGCCCTATAAAACAGCCCCAGCATTTT	CASSPIKQPQHF
-	TRBJ2-2	TRBV5-5	once	TGTGCCAGCAGCCCCGGACGAGCGAACACCGGGGAGCTGTTTTTT	CASSPGRANTGELFF
-	TRBJ2-5	TRBV7-2	once	TGTGCCAGCAGCTATCCCGGGATACCAGAGACCCAGTACTTC	CASSYPGIPETQYF
-	TRBJ1-1	TRBV6-6	-	TGTGCCAGCAGTCTCGTGCGGACAGCCCTGAACACTGAAGCTTTCTTT	CASSLVRTALNTEAFF
TRBD2	TRBJ2-2	TRBV18	-	TGTGCCAGCTCACCACCGAAGGGACTAGGGTGGACCGGGGAGCTGTTTTTT	CASSPPKGLGWTGELFF
-	TRBJ1-5	TRBV6-1	-	TGTGCCTTAGGGGGGGCAGAGCCCCAGCATTTT	CALGGAEPQHF
-	TRBJ2-7	TRBV28	-	TGTGCCAGCAGTTCCCCGTATTCTTCCTCCTACGAGCAGTACTTC	CASSSPYSSSYEQYF
TRBD1	TRBJ2-3	TRBV4-3	-	TGCGCCAGCAGCCGCGTCACAGGGGGCAGGACAGATACGCAGTATTTT	CASSRVTGGRTDTQYF
TRBD1	TRBJ2-6	TRBV18	-	TGTGCCAGCTCGCCGGACAGGGCGATCTCTGGGGCCAACGTCCTGACTTTC	CASSPDRAISGANVLTF
-	TRBJ1-1	TRBV29-1	few	TGCAGCGTTCCTCACCCCGCCGGCACTGAAGCTTTCTTT	CSVPHPAGTEAFF
-	TRBJ2-5	TRBV27	-	TGTGCCAGCAGTCCCGCGACCTCCTTGTACCAAGAGACCCAGTACTTC	CASSPATSLYQETQYF
-	TRBJ1-4	TRBV21-1	-	TGTGCCAGCAGCGGGTTCGCGGTTTCTGCAACTAATGAAAAACTGTTTTTT	CASSGFAVSATNEKLFF
TRBD1	TRBJ2-7	TRBV6-6	-	TGTGCCAGCAGTTCGCCGCAGGGGGCCAGACACTTC	CASSSPQGARHF
-	TRBJ1-2	TRBV15	-	TGTGCCACCAGCAGAGATTTTGACAGAAACTATGGCTACACCTTC	CATSRDFDRNYGYTF
-	TRBJ2-3	TRBV27	-	TGTGCCAGCGCTATGACCCGGGGTTACACAGATACGCAGTATTTT	CASAMTRGYTDTQYF
TRBD1	TRBJ2-7	TRBV6-1	-	TGTGCCAGCAGTAAGGGGGACAGTGGATACGAGCAGTACTTC	CASSKGDSGYEQYF
TRBD1	TRBJ1-1	TRBV5-1	-	TGCGCCAGCAGCCTCCGGGACAGGGACACTGAAGCTTTCTTT	CASSLRDRDTEAFF
-	TRBJ1-5	TRBV28	-	TGTGCCAGCATAGCTCGTAGCAATCAGCCCCAGCATTTT	CASIARSNQPQHF
-	TRBJ1-5	TRBV2	-	TGTGCCAGCAGTGAATCGCAGGCGGAGCAGCCCCAGCATTTT	CASSESQAEQPQHF
-	TRBJ1-1	TRBV20-1	few	TGCAGAGCACATGGAGGAACTGAAGCTTTCTTT	CRAHGGTEAFF
TRBD1	TRBJ2-1	TRBV2	-	TGTGCCAGCATCCCCGACAGGGGCAATGAGCAGTTCTTC	CASIPDRGNEQFF
-	TRBJ2-1	TRBV2	-	TGTGCCAGCCTATTCCCCCGGGGCCACAATGAGCAGTTCTTC	CASLFPRGHNEQFF
-	TRBJ1-1	TRBV6-5	-	TGTGCCAGCAGTAGGGGGTCCACTGAAGCTTTCTTT	CASSRGSTEAFF
-	TRBJ2-1	TRBV19	-	TGTGCCAGTAGTTTCTCATCCGGACGGGGATCGGGCTCCTACAATGAGCAGTTCTTC	CASSFSSGRGSGSYNEQFF
-	TRBJ2-7	TRBV28	-	TGTGCCAGCAGTTCTCCAGTGACAGGAGAAGACTACGAGCAGTACTTC	CASSSPVTGEDYEQYF
-	TRBJ1-6	TRBV28	few	TGTGCCAGCAGCGTGGGTTCACCCCTCCACTTT	CASSVGSPLHF
TRBD1	TRBJ1-6	TRBV25-1	-	TGTGCCAGCAGTGTAACGGGACAGGTGTCACCCCTCCACTTT	CASSVTGQVSPLHF
-	TRBJ2-3	TRBV5-4	-	TGTGCCAGCAGATTGGACATAGCTAGCACAGATACGCAGTATTTT	CASRLDIASTDTQYF
-	TRBJ1-5	TRBV5-5	once	TGTGCCAGCAGCTTTCGCTCAGGGTATAGCACTCAGCCCCAGCATTTT	CASSFRSGYSTQPQHF
TRBD1	TRBJ2-7	TRBV27	-	TGTGCCAGCAGGTGGGGACAGGGGGCCTACGAGCAGTACTTC	CASRWGQGAYEQYF
-	TRBJ1-1	TRBV29-1	-	TGCAGCGTTGAGGATAGGCAGGGTATAATTTTCGACACTGAAGCTTTCTTT	CSVEDRQGIIFDTEAFF